Given below is one T cell receptor beta chain in context. Its antigen is not known. The data stem from a study of T cell repertoires in cytomegalovirus infection. Deletions cut 5 bases from V and 4 bases from J, with 14 bases between. The CDR3 loop spans 14 amino acids. CDR1 is MNHEY, CDR2 SMNVEV, per germline (reference sequence). Each CDR3 protein is one row after TCRdb ran MiXCR on the reads. Here the sample spans about 770,000 distinct CDR3 sequences, roughly 28% being singletons. The TCR comes from a human donor in good health (CMV status not recorded). Some clones in this sample may be carry-over from other donors' samples. V is TRBV27 and J is TRBJ1-1; D is ambiguous. Sequenced here: cultured CD8+ T cells from PBMCs, sampled from culture after CMV antigen stimulation. The CDR3 is CASSGRNLITEAFF. CDR3 nucleotide sequence: TGTGCCAGCAGTGGCAGGAACCTGATCACTGAAGCTTTCTTT.